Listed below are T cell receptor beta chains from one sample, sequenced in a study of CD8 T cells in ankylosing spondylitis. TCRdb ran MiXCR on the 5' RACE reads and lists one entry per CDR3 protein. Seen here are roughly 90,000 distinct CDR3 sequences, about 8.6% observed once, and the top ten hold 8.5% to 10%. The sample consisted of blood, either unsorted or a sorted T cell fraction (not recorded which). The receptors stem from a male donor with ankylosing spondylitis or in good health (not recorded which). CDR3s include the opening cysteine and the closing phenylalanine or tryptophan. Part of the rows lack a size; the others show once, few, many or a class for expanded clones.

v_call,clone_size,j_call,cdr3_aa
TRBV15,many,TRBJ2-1,CATSRDPGLNEQFF
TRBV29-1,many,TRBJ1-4,CSVEDTGEKLFF
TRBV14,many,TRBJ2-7,CASGQGSEQYF
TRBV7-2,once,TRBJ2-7,CVSSLTGFREQYF
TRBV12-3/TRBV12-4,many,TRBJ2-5,CASSFGRRETQYF
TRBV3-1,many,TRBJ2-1,CASSQDEGYNEQFF
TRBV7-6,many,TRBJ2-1,CASSPWTGYNEQFF
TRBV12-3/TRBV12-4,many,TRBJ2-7,CASSRGLSYEQYF
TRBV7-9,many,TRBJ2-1,CASSLELASYNEQFF
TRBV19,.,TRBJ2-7,CASSPGQMTYEQYF
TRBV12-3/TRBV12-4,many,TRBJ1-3,CASRPTSGNTIYF
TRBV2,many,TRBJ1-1,CASRPTERTEAFF
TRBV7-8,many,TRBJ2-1,CASSMRSYNEQFF
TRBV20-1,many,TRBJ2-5,CSARTQLETQYF
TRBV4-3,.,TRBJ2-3,CASSQTGAHTDTQYF
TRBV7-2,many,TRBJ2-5,CASSARAQETQYF
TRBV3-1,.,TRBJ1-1,CATTRYRAWTGNTEAFF
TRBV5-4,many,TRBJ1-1,CASSLDGFNTEAFF